The 29 T cell receptor beta chains reported below all come from one sample, sequenced in a study of blood T cell repertoires in COVID-19. Generated by immunoSEQ multiplex PCR, the TCRdb table keeps only in-frame clones and is missing some. The top ten hold about 1.4% of the sample, which has about 140,000 clones, around 86% seen once. Sequenced: peripheral blood. These receptors were taken from a human donor in a cohort sampled during active COVID-19.

The genes are TRBV12-3 or TRBV12-4 and TRBJ1-2, with 8 bases aligning to TRBD1. This CDR3 spans 13 amino acids. V dropped 7 bases and J dropped 7; count of bases not matched to a gene: 8. The CDR3 sequence: CASTLDRVIGYTF. The CDR3 nucleotides are TGTGCCAGCACCCTGGACAGGGTTATTGGCTACACCTTC.

The genes are TRBV5-1 and TRBJ2-5, with D maybe TRBD1 (5 bases). Trimming pared 0 bases from V and 1 base from J, leaving 10 bases between. This CDR3 has 15 residues. CDR1 and CDR2 from the germline V gene are SGHRS and YFSETQ. The CDR3 loop reads CASSLALGAQETQYF. In DNA form, the CDR3 reads TGCGCCAGCAGCTTGGCCTTAGGGGCCCAAGAGACCCAGTACTTC.

The V call is TRBV25-1, the J call TRBJ2-5, with TRBD2 as a possible D gene (7 bases). The germline V and J ends were trimmed by 4 bases and 2 bases, with 14 bases remaining between them. From germline, CDR1 is MGHDK and CDR2 SYGVNS. There are 15 residues in the CDR3. The CDR3 is CASSVEGGTQETQYF. CDR3 in DNA: TGTGCCAGCAGTGTGGAGGGGGGGACTCAAGAGACCCAGTACTTC.

The J gene is TRBJ2-5, the V gene TRBV5-1; 8 bases fit TRBD2. This CDR3 has 16 residues. In germline, CDR1 is SGHRS, CDR2 YFSETQ. With 1 base clipped from V and 4 bases from J, the junction kept 9 bases outside the gene matches. The CDR3 bases are TGCGCCAGCAGCTTGAGGGGCGGGAGGATTGGAGAGACCCAGTACTTC. Translated: CASSLRGGRIGETQYF.

The J gene is TRBJ1-4, the V gene TRBV28; 8 bases fit TRBD1. The V gene's germline CDR1 is MDHEN and CDR2 SYDVKM. Trimming cost V 5 bases and J 3 bases; bases outside gene matches: 14. The CDR3 contains 18 residues. This CDR3 reads CASSQGGQGSVANEKLFF. The CDR3 DNA is TGTGCCAGCAGTCAAGGAGGACAGGGAAGTGTAGCTAATGAAAAACTGTTTTTT.

The chain links TRBV19 to TRBJ1-3; 8 bases map to TRBD1. The ends lost 2 bases at V and 5 bases at J; junction bases unmatched: 8. The V gene's germline CDR1 is LNHDA and CDR2 SQIVND (reference sequence). The CDR3 runs 16 residues. The CDR3 is CASSISRTGRRNTIYF. The CDR3 nucleotides read TGTGCCAGTAGTATATCCAGGACAGGGCGGCGAAACACCATATATTTT.

This sequence joins TRBV2 and TRBJ2-7, with TRBD1 identical over 9 bases. This CDR3 contains 12 residues. V lost 10 bases, J lost 4 bases, and 5 bases stayed unmatched. The V gene's germline CDR1 is SNHLY and CDR2 FYNNEI. The CDR3 sequence is CATTDRGYEQYF. DNA for the CDR3: TGTGCCACCACCGACAGGGGGTACGAGCAGTACTTC.

V and J are TRBV7-2 and TRBJ2-1, with D tentatively TRBD2 (5 bases). CDR3 length: 15 amino acids. The V end lost 5 bases, the J end lost 10 bases, and 21 bases lay between the germline ends. Per germline, CDR1 SGHTA and CDR2 FQGNSA. CDR3 nucleotides: TGTGCCAGCAGCCCCAGTGTCCTTGGGAGCAGGGAGCAGTTCTTC. It is translated as CASSPSVLGSREQFF.

CDR3 sequence: CASRQTHPFGTETNTEAFF. CDR3 coding DNA: TGTGCCAGCAGACAGACGCACCCCTTTGGGACAGAGACGAACACTGAAGCTTTCTTT. The chain is built from TRBV28 and TRBJ1-1; 7 bases align to TRBD1. In germline, CDR1 is MDHEN, CDR2 SYDVKM. CDR3 length: 19 amino acids. V shed 6 bases, J shed 1 base, and the junction held 20 bases outside the gene matches.

CDR3 residues: CAISSPGGFTDTQYF. The DNA of the CDR3 is TGTGCCATCAGTAGCCCAGGGGGCTTTACAGATACGCAGTATTTT. This chain uses TRBV10-3 with TRBJ2-3, with 8 bases matching TRBD1. The CDR3 sequence is 15 residues long. The J segment lost 3 bases and the V segment lost 5 bases, leaving 7 bases of the junction unmatched. Germline V gene data show CDR1 as ENHRY and CDR2 as SYGVKD.

The chain combines TRBV5-6 with TRBJ1-1, with a possible D match to TRBD1 (5 bases). Germline V gene sequence: CDR1 SGHDT, CDR2 YYEEEE. The CDR3 consists of 14 residues. V was shortened by 2 bases and J by 6 bases, with 14 bases between the two germline ends. CDR3 protein: CASSFPQGGAEAFF. The CDR3 region has the DNA TGTGCCAGCAGCTTTCCCCAGGGAGGCGCTGAAGCTTTCTTT.

This clone was counted only a few times. CDR3 in DNA: TGTGCCAGCAGCGCACAGGGGGCGGGGAGCAATCAGCCCCAGCATTTT. It yields the protein CASSAQGAGSNQPQHF. This rearrangement joins TRBV5-4 to TRBJ1-5; TRBD1 matches at 9 bases. Germline values: CDR1 SGHNT, CDR2 YYREEE (reference sequence). The CDR3 has 16 amino acids. V lost 4 bases to trimming and J lost 1 base; unmatched junction nucleotides: 6.

The chain has TRBV19 and TRBJ1-1; D might be TRBD1 (5 bases). The CDR3 extends over 18 amino acids. V lost 5 bases to trimming and J lost 0 bases, with 22 bases between them. Germline V gene sequence: CDR1 LNHDA, CDR2 SQIVND (reference sequence). The CDR3 DNA reads as TGTGCCAGTAGTGTTCAAACAGGTACGACCTATCTGAACACTGAAGCTTTCTTT. It codes for CASSVQTGTTYLNTEAFF. The full variable domain, its missing parts supplied by reference TRBV19 and TRBJ1-1, is DGGITQSPKYLFRKEGQNVTLSCEQNLNHDAMYWYRQDPGQGLRLIYYSQIVNDFQKGDIAEGYSVSREKKESFPLTVTSAQKNPTAFYLCASSVQTGTTYLNTEAFFGQGTRLTVV.

The chain recombines TRBV9 with TRBJ2-7, with 13 bases that match TRBD2. Per germline, CDR1 SGDLS and CDR2 YYNGEE. The CDR3 spans 15 residues. V was pared by 3 bases and J by 6 bases, with 6 bases of the junction left unmatched. CDR3 nucleotides: TGTGCCAGCAGCGGGGGGGGACTAGCGGGAAGCGAGCAGTACTTC. Its translation: CASSGGGLAGSEQYF.

About this clone itself: One end of the junction is discordant with germline, which a read error may explain. This chain uses TRBV6-1 with TRBJ2-3; D perhaps matches TRBD1 (6 bases). The germline V gene has CDR1 MNHNS and CDR2 SASEGT. The CDR3 is 12 amino acids. The CDR3 DNA sequence: TGTGCCAGCAGTGAGAGCATCGGGACACAAGGTTTT. Its translation: CASSESIGTQGF.

This chain uses TRBV30 with TRBJ1-3; D remains unclear. CDR1 is GTSNPN, CDR2 SVGIG, per germline (reference sequence). The CDR3 has 18 residues. V lost 0 bases, J lost 2 bases, and 20 bases lay in between. In nucleotides, the CDR3 is TGTGCCTGGAGTGTACGGACCCACATAGGGAGGGCTGGAAACACCATATATTTT. Translation: CAWSVRTHIGRAGNTIYF.

The chain combines TRBV24-1 with TRBJ1-5; 7 bases align to TRBD1. CDR1 KGHDR and CDR2 SFDVKD come from the germline V gene. CDR3 length equals 14 residues. V shed 3 bases and J 7 bases; nucleotides not matched to a gene: 5. Here the CDR3 DNA reads TGTGCCACCAGTGATGGACAGGACGGGCAGCCCCAGCATTTT. Amino acid sequence: CATSDGQDGQPQHF.

The chain links TRBV28 to TRBJ2-1; D not certain. Trimming took off 3 bases at V and 5 bases at J, with 14 bases between the two ends. The germline CDR1 and CDR2 sequences are MDHEN and SYDVKM. This CDR3 is 15 amino acids long. The CDR3: CASSFAKPRNNEQFF. CDR3 DNA: TGTGCCAGCAGTTTCGCCAAACCTAGAAACAATGAGCAGTTCTTC.

The chain couples TRBV9 to TRBJ1-1; the D is unclear. Germline CDR1 and CDR2: SGDLS and YYNGEE. The CDR3 extends over 15 amino acids. V lost 3 bases to trimming and J lost 0 bases, with 12 bases between them. CDR3: CASSAQSTVNTEAFF. The DNA of the CDR3 is TGTGCCAGCAGCGCACAATCAACAGTGAACACTGAAGCTTTCTTT.

The V and J genes are TRBV30 and TRBJ2-7, with D tentatively TRBD2 (5 bases). The CDR3 spans 13 residues. Trimming removed 5 bases from V and 7 bases from J, with 18 bases in between. Germline V gene sequence: CDR1 GTSNPN, CDR2 SVGIG (reference sequence). CDR3 coding DNA: TGTGCCTGGGGGTGGGGAGAAGCTAGGGAGCAGTACTTC. Protein: CAWGWGEAREQYF.

This chain joins TRBV7-9 and TRBJ2-5, with TRBD2 matching 10 bases. The CDR3 has 15 residues. Losses at the gene ends were 5 bases for V and 2 bases for J; bases not matched to a gene: 5. From germline, CDR1 is SEHNR and CDR2 FQNEAQ (reference sequence). The CDR3 reads CASSPRTSGQETQYF. The CDR3 DNA follows: TGTGCCAGCAGCCCCAGGACTAGCGGACAAGAGACCCAGTACTTC.

The gene calls are TRBV28 and TRBJ1-4; perhaps TRBD1 as D (5 bases). CDR1 and CDR2 (germline): MDHEN, SYDVKM. V lost 3 bases and J lost 7, with 12 bases in between. CDR3 length equals 14 residues. The DNA for the CDR3 is TGTGCCAGCAGTTTTTCGGGGGGAAGTGAAAAACTGTTTTTT. Amino acid sequence: CASSFSGGSEKLFF.

This chain uses TRBV20-1 with TRBJ2-5; unclear D gene. Germline loops: CDR1 DFQATT, CDR2 SNEGSKA (reference sequence). V lost 3 bases, J lost 4 bases, and 3 bases lay in between. This CDR3 spans 10 amino acids. The CDR3 region has the DNA TGCAGTGCTAGCATAGAGACCCAGTACTTC. Its protein is CSASIETQYF.

V gene TRBV18 combines with J gene TRBJ2-2, with TRBD2 identical over 7 bases. Germline CDR1 and CDR2: KGHSH and LQKENI. Trimming cost V 2 bases and J 1 base; bases outside gene matches: 10. The CDR3 length is 18 residues. The DNA of the CDR3 is TGTGCCAGCTCACCAAACGCCCTGACTAGCTGGAACACCGGGGAGCTGTTTTTT. This codes for CASSPNALTSWNTGELFF.

This chain uses TRBV28 with TRBJ2-7; tentatively, D is TRBD1 (6 bases). V lost 7 bases and J lost 2, with 15 bases in between. This CDR3 spans 14 amino acids. Germline CDR1 reads MDHEN; CDR2 reads SYDVKM. This chain's CDR3 is CASKPGTITYEQYF. The CDR3 DNA reads TGTGCCAGCAAACCCGGGACAATTACCTACGAGCAGTACTTC. The variable domain in full, with the rest retrieved from reference TRBV28 and TRBJ2-7, is DVKVTQSSRYLVKRTGEKVFLECVQDMDHENMFWYRQDPGLGLRLIYFSYDVKMKEKGDIPEGYSVSREKKERFSLILESASTNQTSMYLCASKPGTITYEQYFGPGTRLTVT.

V is TRBV18 and J is TRBJ1-1, with 12 bases matching TRBD1. The CDR3 extends over 15 amino acids. J gave up 4 bases and V 1 base, and 1 base lay outside the gene matches. Germline V gives CDR1 KGHSH, CDR2 LQKENI. The CDR3 nucleotides read TGTGCCAGCTCACCACGGGACAGGGGGCTCACTGAAGCTTTCTTT. Its translation is CASSPRDRGLTEAFF.

The chain recombines TRBV28 with TRBJ2-3; 7 nucleotides line up with TRBD2. Germline CDR1 reads MDHEN; CDR2 reads SYDVKM. V gave up 4 bases and J gave up 2 bases; unmatched junction bases: 3. The CDR3 covers 14 residues. The DNA of the CDR3 is TGTGCCAGCAGTTCGGGACTATCCACAGATACGCAGTATTTT. Translation: CASSSGLSTDTQYF.

V and J are TRBV16 and TRBJ2-7, with 9 bases aligning to TRBD1. The CDR3 is 16 residues long. V gave up 3 bases and J gave up 3 bases; unmatched junction bases: 9. The germline gives CDR1 KGHSY, CDR2 FQNENV. This CDR3 reads CASSHTSGTGNYEQYF. CDR3 coding DNA: TGTGCCAGCAGCCATACTTCCGGGACAGGGAACTACGAGCAGTACTTC. Variable domain in full (rest from reference TRBV16 and TRBJ2-7): GEEVAQTPKHLVRGEGQKAKLYCAPIKGHSYVFWYQQVLKNEFKFLISFQNENVFDETGMPKERFSAKCLPNSPCSLEIQATKLEDSAVYFCASSHTSGTGNYEQYFGPGTRLTVT.

This chain links TRBV9 with TRBJ2-7; 7 bases line up with TRBD1. The CDR3 is 14 residues long. Germline CDR1 reads SGDLS; CDR2 reads YYNGEE. Trimming cost V 5 bases and J 0 bases; bases outside gene matches: 5. Here the CDR3 reads CASSRGRTSYEQYF. CDR3 in DNA: TGTGCCAGCAGTAGGGGGCGGACCTCCTACGAGCAGTACTTC.